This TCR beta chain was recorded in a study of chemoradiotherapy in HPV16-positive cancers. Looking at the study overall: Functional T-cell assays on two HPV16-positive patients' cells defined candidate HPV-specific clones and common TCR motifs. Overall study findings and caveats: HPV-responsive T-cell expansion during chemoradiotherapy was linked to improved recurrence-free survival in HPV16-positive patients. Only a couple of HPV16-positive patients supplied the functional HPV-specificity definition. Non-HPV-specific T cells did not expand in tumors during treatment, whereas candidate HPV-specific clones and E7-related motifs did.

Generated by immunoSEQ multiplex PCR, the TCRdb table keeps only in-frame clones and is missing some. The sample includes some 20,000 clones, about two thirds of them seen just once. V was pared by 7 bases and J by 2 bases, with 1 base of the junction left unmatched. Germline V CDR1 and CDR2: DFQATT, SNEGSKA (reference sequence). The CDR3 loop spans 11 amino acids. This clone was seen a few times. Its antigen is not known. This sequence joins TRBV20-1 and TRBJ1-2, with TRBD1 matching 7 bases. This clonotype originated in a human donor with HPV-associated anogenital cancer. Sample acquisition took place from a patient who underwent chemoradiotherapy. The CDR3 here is CSGGQNYGYTF. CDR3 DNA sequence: TGCAGTGGGGGACAGAACTATGGCTACACCTTC.